The clone carrying this TCR beta chain was picked up a small number of times. V lost 6 bases to trimming and J lost 2 bases, with 12 bases between them. This CDR3 is 13 amino acids long. CDR1 is GTSNPN and CDR2 is SVGIG in the germline V gene (reference sequence). The sample comes from a study of neurological immune-mediated disorders. A total of 2 million PBMCs stored at -80 degrees C provided the unsorted libraries. By 5'RACE with 10-nucleotide random UMIs, the cDNA was made. TCRdb re-analysed the 5' RACE reads in MiXCR, keeping a single row per CDR3 protein. The table records tens of thousands of distinct CDR3 sequences, 5.2% of them present only once.

The sample was PBMCs. This chain links TRBV30 with TRBJ2-3; the D gene is possibly TRBD2 (6 bases). The receptor's source is a man aged 18 to 35 with multiple sclerosis. DNA of the CDR3: TGTGCCTGCCGGGACTCCTTCACAGATACGCAGTATTTT. It specifies CACRDSFTDTQYF.